The 23 T cell receptor beta chains reported below all come from one sample, sequenced in a study of cytomegalovirus exposure and HLA in healthy donors. Primers for the PCR totalled 60 Vbeta and 13 Jbeta. Assay: immunoSEQ multiplex PCR; the TCRdb copy retains only in-frame clones and omits some. The sample carries about 120,000 clones, less than 10% recorded once. Sequencing was done on a sample of PBMCs. The receptors stem from a woman between 40 and 50 years old in good health and CMV-seropositive.

This chain connects TRBV7-7 to TRBJ2-5; TRBD2 agrees at 7 bases. Per germline, CDR1 SSHAT and CDR2 FNYEAQ (reference sequence). The CDR3 is made up of 15 amino acids. With 2 bases clipped from V and 5 bases from J, the junction kept 8 bases outside the gene matches. The CDR3 spells CASSLRGGADETQYF. In nucleotides, the CDR3 is TGTGCCAGCAGCTTAAGGGGAGGGGCGGACGAGACCCAGTACTTC.

The chain is built from TRBV18 and TRBJ2-6; possibly TRBD2 for D (6 bases). This CDR3 spans 18 amino acids. The V gene's germline CDR1 is KGHSH and CDR2 LQKENI. The V gene lost 2 bases and the J gene lost 1 base, with 15 bases spanning the gap. The DNA of the CDR3 is TGTGCCAGCTCACCAGGAACGAGGAGGGTATCTGGGGCCAACGTCCTGACTTTC. Translation: CASSPGTRRVSGANVLTF.

This clone occurred a few times. The identical CDR3 is also encoded by other nucleotide sequences in the sample. This sequence joins TRBV6-4 and TRBJ1-2; 10 positions agree with TRBD1. Germline values: CDR1 MRHNA, CDR2 SNTAGT. The trim removed 3 bases at V and 4 bases at J, leaving 2 bases unmatched. The CDR3 loop spans 14 amino acids. The chain's CDR3 is CASSEGQGSYGYTF. The CDR3 DNA reads as TGTGCCAGCAGTGAGGGACAGGGGAGCTATGGCTACACCTTC.

V is TRBV5-1 and J is TRBJ2-1; 7 bases agree with TRBD2. The germline V gene encodes CDR1 SGHRS and CDR2 YFSETQ. Unmatched junction bases numbered 14, after V lost 4 bases and J lost 4 bases. The CDR3 runs 17 residues. The CDR3 nucleotides are TGCGCCAGCAGCCACGGACCCCAAAGCGGGGATTACAATGAGCAGTTCTTC. Amino acids: CASSHGPQSGDYNEQFF. Full variable domain (outside the CDR3, taken from reference TRBV5-1 and TRBJ2-1): KAGVTQTPRYLIKTRGQQVTLSCSPISGHRSVSWYQQTPGQGLQFLFEYFSETQRNKGNFPGRFSGRQFSNSRSEMNVSTLELGDSALYLCASSHGPQSGDYNEQFFGPGTRLTVL.

This clone was counted between two and nine times. The chain is built from TRBV23-1 and TRBJ2-5, with 7 bases matching TRBD2. TRBV23-1 belongs to the ORF category, with a function that is uncertain. The CDR3 contains 17 residues. V gave up 6 bases and J gave up 3 bases; unmatched junction bases: 16. CDR3 in amino acids: CASRWGGSFSAEETQYF. Here the CDR3 DNA reads TGCGCCAGCAGGTGGGGGGGTTCCTTCTCGGCCGAAGAGACCCAGTACTTC.

The chain links TRBV5-4 to TRBJ2-5; 8 bases are shared with TRBD1. The CDR3 loop spans 19 amino acids. CDR1 and CDR2 from the germline V gene are SGHNT and YYREEE (reference sequence). V gave up 1 base and J gave up 4 bases; unmatched junction bases: 18. In nucleotides, the CDR3 is TGTGCCAGCAGCTTGACCCCCACAGGACAGGGTAGCGTGCGAGAGACCCAGTACTTC. Amino acid sequence: CASSLTPTGQGSVRETQYF.

J is TRBJ2-7 and V is TRBV6-1; the match to TRBD1 covers 8 bases. J gave up 0 bases and V 4 bases, and 8 bases lay outside the gene matches. This CDR3 region has 16 residues. CDR1 MNHNS and CDR2 SASEGT come from the germline V gene. CDR3 in DNA: TGTGCCAGCAGTGTGCTACCGGGACAGGCCTCCTACGAGCAGTACTTC. This sequence encodes CASSVLPGQASYEQYF.

The chain couples TRBV13 to TRBJ1-3; 7 nucleotides align to TRBD1. The germline CDR1 and CDR2 sequences are PRHDT and FYEKMQ (reference sequence). This CDR3 is built from 16 residues. V lost 5 bases to trimming and J lost 3 bases; unmatched junction nucleotides: 10. The CDR3 loop is CASSPRQGTFGNTIYF. CDR3 DNA: TGTGCCAGCAGCCCCCGACAGGGTACTTTTGGAAACACCATATATTTT.

This clone came up a few times. The rearrangement joins TRBV19 to TRBJ2-5; TRBD2 is a possible D gene (5 bases). The germline CDR1 and CDR2 sequences are LNHDA and SQIVND (reference sequence). CDR3 length: 13 amino acids. V shed 10 bases and J shed 4 bases, with 16 bases lying between them. The CDR3 DNA reads TGTGCCACCCAAGCAGGAGGTAGAGAGACCCAGTACTTC. It encodes CATQAGGRETQYF.

The CDR3 DNA follows: TGCGCCAGCAGTCTCGCAAGGGGCCGTAACTATGGCTACACCTTC. This gives the protein CASSLARGRNYGYTF. The chain combines TRBV23-1 with TRBJ1-2; possibly TRBD1 for D (5 bases). TRBV23-1 is noted as an ORF with a role that remains uncertain. V dropped 4 bases and J dropped 1 base, with 13 bases sitting between them. The CDR3 contains 15 residues.

The genes are TRBV7-3 and TRBJ1-1; 8 nucleotides line up with TRBD1. CDR1 is SGHTA, CDR2 FQGTGA, per germline. The V segment lost 5 bases and the J segment 1 base; nucleotides outside the gene matches: 3. There are 14 residues in the CDR3. The CDR3 DNA reads as TGTGCCAGCAGCCATACAGGGGGGAACACTGAAGCTTTCTTT. Translation: CASSHTGGNTEAFF.

This clone has more than one count but fewer than ten. The chain recombines TRBV9 with TRBJ1-1; TRBD1 matches at 7 bases. V shed 0 bases and J 6 bases; nucleotides not matched to a gene: 8. CDR1 SGDLS and CDR2 YYNGEE come from the germline V gene. The CDR3 is made up of 15 amino acids. This CDR3 is CASSVGRGRFAEAFF. The CDR3 region has the DNA TGTGCCAGCAGCGTAGGGAGGGGGCGTTTCGCTGAAGCTTTCTTT.

This clone was counted between two and nine times. The chain joins TRBV4-1 to TRBJ2-7; 7 bases are a match to TRBD2. Per germline, CDR1 MGHRA and CDR2 YSYEKL. The CDR3 loop spans 17 amino acids. J was trimmed by 1 base and V by 3 bases; bases with no gene match: 12. The CDR3 loop reads CASSHNPGRRESYEQYF. The CDR3 bases are TGCGCCAGCAGCCACAACCCCGGGAGGCGGGAATCCTACGAGCAGTACTTC.

The CDR3 nucleotides are TGTGCCAGCAGCGCCCGGACAGGGAACACCGGGGAGCTGTTTTTT. Protein product: CASSARTGNTGELFF. The genes are TRBV7-6 and TRBJ2-2; 7 bases fit TRBD1. The V gene end was trimmed by 5 bases and the J gene end by 1 base; junction bases not matched to a gene: 4. This CDR3 comprises 15 residues. Germline V CDR1 and CDR2: SGHVS, FNYEAQ.

This clone was observed a handful of times. The chain combines TRBV6-5 with TRBJ1-5; weak D call: TRBD1 (6 bases). The V end was cut by 6 bases, the J end by 2 bases, with 11 bases between. The V gene's germline CDR1 is MNHEY and CDR2 SVGAGI. CDR3 size: 14 residues. This CDR3 reads CASSPTGGNQPQHF. The CDR3 region has the DNA TGTGCCAGCAGCCCGACAGGCGGCAATCAGCCCCAGCATTTT.

This clone was seen a handful of times. Here the CDR3 reads CASSTRTRMNTEAFF. In DNA, the CDR3 is TGTGCCAGCAGTACCCGGACACGAATGAACACTGAAGCTTTCTTT. The chain carries TRBV28 and TRBJ1-1, with a tentative D call TRBD1 (5 bases). CDR3 size: 15 residues. The germline V gene has CDR1 MDHEN and CDR2 SYDVKM. Deletions cut 5 bases from V and 0 bases from J, with 13 bases between.

To note about this clone: This CDR3 is also generated by other DNA sequences in the sample. As DNA, the CDR3 is TGTGCCACCAGCAGGGACAGGGGATCCTACGAGCAGTACTTC. The encoded protein is CATSRDRGSYEQYF. The chain carries TRBV15 and TRBJ2-7; 9 bases line up with TRBD1. The germline V gene has CDR1 LNHNV and CDR2 YYDKDF (reference sequence). The CDR3 runs 14 residues. V lost 3 bases, J lost 1 base, and 1 base stayed unmatched.

There are a few counts of this clone. The chain links TRBV7-2 to TRBJ1-4; possible D gene TRBD1, 5 bases. The V and J ends lost 6 bases and 5 bases respectively, with 16 bases between them. The CDR3 covers 15 residues. Germline assignment: CDR1 SGHTA and CDR2 FQGNSA. CDR3: CASSLKTGKNEKLFF. The CDR3 bases are TGTGCCAGCAGTTTAAAAACAGGAAAGAATGAAAAACTGTTTTTT.

This clone was picked up a small number of times. V is TRBV5-6 and J is TRBJ1-4; unclear D gene. The V end was cut by 1 base, the J end by 3 bases, with 16 bases between. Germline values: CDR1 SGHDT, CDR2 YYEEEE. This CDR3 comprises 17 residues. The CDR3 protein is CASSLIPRGGSNEKLFF. Written as DNA, the CDR3 is TGTGCCAGCAGCTTGATCCCCCGAGGCGGTTCTAATGAAAAACTGTTTTTT.

This clone was observed a few times. V gene TRBV28 combines with J gene TRBJ1-6; D perhaps matches TRBD1 (5 bases). With 4 bases removed from V and 5 bases from J, the gap between germline ends came to 18 bases. The CDR3 has 17 residues. Germline CDR1 and CDR2: MDHEN and SYDVKM. The CDR3 is CASSSINGGANNSPLHF. In DNA form, the CDR3 reads TGTGCCAGCAGTTCTATAAATGGCGGGGCCAATAATTCACCCCTCCACTTT.

The genes are TRBV7-9 and TRBJ1-6; the D gene is possibly TRBD1 (6 bases). The CDR3 has 12 residues. Germline V gene sequence: CDR1 SEHNR, CDR2 FQNEAQ (reference sequence). V was pared by 5 bases and J by 14 bases, with 13 bases between. DNA for the CDR3: TGTGCCAGCAGCCCGACAGGCCAATCCCTCCACTTT. This encodes CASSPTGQSLHF.

V usage is TRBV20-1 and J usage is TRBJ2-7, with a possible D match to TRBD1 (5 bases). The V gene's germline CDR1 is DFQATT and CDR2 SNEGSKA (reference sequence). Trimming removed 3 bases from V and 3 bases from J, with 6 bases in between. The CDR3 spans 11 residues. CDR3 loop: CSASRDYEQYF. CDR3 nucleotides: TGCAGTGCTAGCAGGGACTACGAGCAGTACTTC.

V usage is TRBV6-6 and J usage is TRBJ2-7; D gene uncertain. Germline CDR1 and CDR2: MNHNY and SVGAGI (reference sequence). The CDR3 extends over 12 amino acids. The ends were cut back, 6 bases at V and 9 bases at J, with 15 bases in the middle. DNA for the CDR3: TGTGCCAGCAGCCCTGACTCCCAAGGGCAGTACTTC. Encoded protein: CASSPDSQGQYF.